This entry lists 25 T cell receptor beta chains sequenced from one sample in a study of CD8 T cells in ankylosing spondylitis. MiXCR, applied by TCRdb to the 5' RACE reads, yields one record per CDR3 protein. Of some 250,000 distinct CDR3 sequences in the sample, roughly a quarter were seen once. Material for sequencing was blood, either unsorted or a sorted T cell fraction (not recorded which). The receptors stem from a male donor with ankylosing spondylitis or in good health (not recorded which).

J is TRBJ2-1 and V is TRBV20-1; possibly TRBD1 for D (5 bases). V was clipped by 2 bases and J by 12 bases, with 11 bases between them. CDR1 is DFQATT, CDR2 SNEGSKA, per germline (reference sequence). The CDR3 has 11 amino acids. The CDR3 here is CSARPLRGQFF. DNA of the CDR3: TGCAGTGCTAGACCGCTTAGGGGGCAGTTCTTC.

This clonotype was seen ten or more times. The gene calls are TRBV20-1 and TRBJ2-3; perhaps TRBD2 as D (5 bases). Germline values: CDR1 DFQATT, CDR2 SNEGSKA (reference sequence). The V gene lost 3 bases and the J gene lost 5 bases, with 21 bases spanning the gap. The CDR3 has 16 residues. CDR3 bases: TGCAGTGCTAGGGGAGTAGTTCGGGGTTTAGAAGATACGCAGTATTTT. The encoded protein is CSARGVVRGLEDTQYF.

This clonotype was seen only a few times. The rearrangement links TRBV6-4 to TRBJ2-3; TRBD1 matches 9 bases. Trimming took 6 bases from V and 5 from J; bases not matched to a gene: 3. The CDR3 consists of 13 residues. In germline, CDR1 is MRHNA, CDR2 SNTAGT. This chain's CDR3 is CASRLTGGDTQYF. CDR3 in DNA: TGTGCCAGCAGATTGACAGGGGGAGATACGCAGTATTTT.

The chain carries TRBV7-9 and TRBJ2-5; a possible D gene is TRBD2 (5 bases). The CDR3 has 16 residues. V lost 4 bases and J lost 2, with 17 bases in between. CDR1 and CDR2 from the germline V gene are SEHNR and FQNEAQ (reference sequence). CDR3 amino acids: CASSSPRVTPQETQYF. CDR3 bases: TGTGCCAGCAGCTCCCCGAGGGTGACCCCGCAAGAGACCCAGTACTTC.

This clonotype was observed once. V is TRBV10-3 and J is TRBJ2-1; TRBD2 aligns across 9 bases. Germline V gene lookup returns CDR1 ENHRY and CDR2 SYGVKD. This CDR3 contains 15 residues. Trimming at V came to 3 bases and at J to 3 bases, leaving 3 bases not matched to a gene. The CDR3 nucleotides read TGTGCCATCAGTGAAGTAGCGGGGGTCTACAATGAGCAGTTCTTC. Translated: CAISEVAGVYNEQFF.

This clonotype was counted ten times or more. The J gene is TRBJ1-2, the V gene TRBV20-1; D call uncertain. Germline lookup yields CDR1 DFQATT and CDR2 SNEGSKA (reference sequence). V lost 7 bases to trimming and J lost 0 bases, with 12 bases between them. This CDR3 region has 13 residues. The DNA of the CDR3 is TGCAGTGGTACCCATCCGGCTAACTATGGCTACACCTTC. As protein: CSGTHPANYGYTF.

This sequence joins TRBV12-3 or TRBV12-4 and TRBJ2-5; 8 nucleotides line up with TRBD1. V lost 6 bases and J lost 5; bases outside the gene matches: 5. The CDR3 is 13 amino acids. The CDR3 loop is CASRPGGGETQYF. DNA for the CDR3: TGTGCCAGCAGGCCAGGGGGCGGGGAGACCCAGTACTTC.

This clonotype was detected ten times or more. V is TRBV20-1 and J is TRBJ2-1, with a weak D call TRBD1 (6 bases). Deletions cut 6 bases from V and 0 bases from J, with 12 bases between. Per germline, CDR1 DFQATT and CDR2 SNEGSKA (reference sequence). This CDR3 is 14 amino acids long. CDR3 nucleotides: TGCAGTGCCCCGGGACATCTCTCCTACAATGAGCAGTTCTTC. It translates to CSAPGHLSYNEQFF.

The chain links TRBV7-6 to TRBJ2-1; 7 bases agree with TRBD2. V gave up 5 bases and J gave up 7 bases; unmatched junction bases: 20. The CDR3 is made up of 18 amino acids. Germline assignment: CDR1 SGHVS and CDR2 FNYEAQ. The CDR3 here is CASSKAAASGTKTNEQFF. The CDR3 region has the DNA TGTGCCAGCAGCAAAGCCGCCGCATCCGGGACTAAGACTAATGAGCAGTTCTTC.

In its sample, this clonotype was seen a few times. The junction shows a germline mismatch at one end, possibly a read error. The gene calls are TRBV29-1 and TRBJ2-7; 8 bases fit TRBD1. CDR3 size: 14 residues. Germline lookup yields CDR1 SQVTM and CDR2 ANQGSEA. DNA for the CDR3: TGCAGCGTTGGGGGGAGGACAGGGTCCTCCGAGCAGTACTTC. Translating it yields CSVGGRTGSSEQYF.

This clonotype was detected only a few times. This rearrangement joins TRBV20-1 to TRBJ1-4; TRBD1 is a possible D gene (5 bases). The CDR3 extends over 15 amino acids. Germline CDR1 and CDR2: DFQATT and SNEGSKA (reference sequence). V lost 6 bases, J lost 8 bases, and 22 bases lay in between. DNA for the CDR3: TGCAGTGCCATCAGACATGGGGGGAGCGGGGAAAAACTGTTTTTT. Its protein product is CSAIRHGGSGEKLFF.

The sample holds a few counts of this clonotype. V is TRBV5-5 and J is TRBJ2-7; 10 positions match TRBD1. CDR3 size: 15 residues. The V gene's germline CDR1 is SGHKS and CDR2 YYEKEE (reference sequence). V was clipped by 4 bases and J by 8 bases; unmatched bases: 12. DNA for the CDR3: TGTGCCAGCAGCCCGGGGGGACAGGGGCGTACGAAGCAGTACTTC. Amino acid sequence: CASSPGGQGRTKQYF.

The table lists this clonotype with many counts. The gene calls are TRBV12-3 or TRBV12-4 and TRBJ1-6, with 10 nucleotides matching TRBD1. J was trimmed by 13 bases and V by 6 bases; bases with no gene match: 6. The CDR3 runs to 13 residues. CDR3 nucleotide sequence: TGTGCCAGCAGCCCCGGGACAGGGGATCCCCTCCACTTT. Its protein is CASSPGTGDPLHF.

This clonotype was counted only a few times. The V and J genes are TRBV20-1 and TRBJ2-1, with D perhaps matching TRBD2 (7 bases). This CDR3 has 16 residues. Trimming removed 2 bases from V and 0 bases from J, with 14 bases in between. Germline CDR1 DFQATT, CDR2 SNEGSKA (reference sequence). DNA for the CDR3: TGCAGTGCTAGATACACGGGGGGCCGCTCCTACAATGAGCAGTTCTTC. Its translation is CSARYTGGRSYNEQFF.

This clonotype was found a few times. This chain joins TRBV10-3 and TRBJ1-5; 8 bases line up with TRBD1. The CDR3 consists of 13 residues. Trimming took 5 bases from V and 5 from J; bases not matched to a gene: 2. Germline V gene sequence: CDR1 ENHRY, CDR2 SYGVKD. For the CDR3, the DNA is TGTGCCATCAGTCTACAGGGGGATCAGCCCCAGCATTTT. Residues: CAISLQGDQPQHF.

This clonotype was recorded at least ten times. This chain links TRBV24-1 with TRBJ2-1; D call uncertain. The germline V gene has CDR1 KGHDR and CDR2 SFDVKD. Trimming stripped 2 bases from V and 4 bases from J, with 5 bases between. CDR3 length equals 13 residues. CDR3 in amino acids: CATSDYIYNEQFF. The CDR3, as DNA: TGTGCCACCAGTGATTATATATACAATGAGCAGTTCTTC.

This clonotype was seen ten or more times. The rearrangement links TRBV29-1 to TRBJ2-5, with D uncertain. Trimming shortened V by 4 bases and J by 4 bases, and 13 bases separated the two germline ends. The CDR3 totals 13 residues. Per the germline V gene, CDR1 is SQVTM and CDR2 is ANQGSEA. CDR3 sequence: CSVAAGGGETQYF. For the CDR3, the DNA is TGCAGCGTTGCTGCCGGTGGCGGAGAGACCCAGTACTTC.

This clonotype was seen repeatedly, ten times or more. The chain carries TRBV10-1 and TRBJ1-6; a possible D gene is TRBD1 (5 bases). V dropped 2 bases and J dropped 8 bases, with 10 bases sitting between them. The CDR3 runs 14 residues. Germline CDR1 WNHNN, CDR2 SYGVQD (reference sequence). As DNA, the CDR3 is TGCGCCAGCAGTGAGGGGGGATTCCATTCACCCCTCCACTTT. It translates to CASSEGGFHSPLHF.

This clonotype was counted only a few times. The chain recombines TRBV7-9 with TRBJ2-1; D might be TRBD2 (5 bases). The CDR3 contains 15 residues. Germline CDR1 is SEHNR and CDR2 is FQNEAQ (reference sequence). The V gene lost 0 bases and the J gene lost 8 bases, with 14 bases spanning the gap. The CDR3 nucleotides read TGTGCCAGCAGCTTAGCTGACACCGGGATCTATGAGCAGTTCTTC. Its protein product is CASSLADTGIYEQFF.

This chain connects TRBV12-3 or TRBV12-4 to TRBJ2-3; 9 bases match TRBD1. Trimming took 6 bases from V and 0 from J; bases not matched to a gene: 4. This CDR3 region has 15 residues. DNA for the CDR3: TGTGCCAGCAGCCACAGGGGGCAGAGCACAGATACGCAGTATTTT. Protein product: CASSHRGQSTDTQYF.

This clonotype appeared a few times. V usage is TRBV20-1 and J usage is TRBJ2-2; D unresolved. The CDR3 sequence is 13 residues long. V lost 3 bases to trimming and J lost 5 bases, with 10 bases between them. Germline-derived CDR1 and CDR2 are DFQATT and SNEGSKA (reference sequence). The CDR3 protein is CSASGYLTGELFF. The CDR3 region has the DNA TGCAGTGCTAGCGGCTATTTAACCGGGGAGCTGTTTTTT.

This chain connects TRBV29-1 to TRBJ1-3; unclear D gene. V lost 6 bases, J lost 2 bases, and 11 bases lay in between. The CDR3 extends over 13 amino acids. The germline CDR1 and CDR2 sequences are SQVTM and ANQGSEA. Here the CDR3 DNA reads TGCAGCGTGGCTGAACTTGCTGGAAACACCATATATTTT. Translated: CSVAELAGNTIYF.

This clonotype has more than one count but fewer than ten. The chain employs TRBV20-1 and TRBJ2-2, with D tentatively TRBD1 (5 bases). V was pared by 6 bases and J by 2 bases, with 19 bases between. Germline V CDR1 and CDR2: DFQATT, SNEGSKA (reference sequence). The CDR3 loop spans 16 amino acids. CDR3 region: CSARQFRRGNTGELFF. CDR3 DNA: TGCAGTGCCAGACAGTTCCGCCGCGGAAACACCGGGGAGCTGTTTTTT.

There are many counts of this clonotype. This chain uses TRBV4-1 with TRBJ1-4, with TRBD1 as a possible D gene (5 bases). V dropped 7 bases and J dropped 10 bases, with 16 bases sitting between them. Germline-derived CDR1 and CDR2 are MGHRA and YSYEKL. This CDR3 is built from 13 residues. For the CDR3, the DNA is TGCGCCAGCACCGCCGGGGGGGTCGGAAAACTGTTTTTT. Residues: CASTAGGVGKLFF.

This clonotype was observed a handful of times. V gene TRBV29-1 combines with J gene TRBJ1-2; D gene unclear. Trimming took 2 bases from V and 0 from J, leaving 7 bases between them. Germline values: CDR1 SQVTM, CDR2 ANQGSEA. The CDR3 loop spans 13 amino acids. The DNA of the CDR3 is TGCAGCGTTGAAAGTGGAGCTAACTATGGCTACACCTTC. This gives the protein CSVESGANYGYTF.